This T cell receptor (beta chain) is from a study of blood T cell repertoires in COVID-19. The overall study: The origin of the acute and convalescent COVID-19 samples was the United States, Italy and Spain. The analysed material was cDNA or gDNA that came from T cells, B-cell-depleted T cells, or PBMCs.

Germline loops: CDR1 SGHRS, CDR2 YFSETQ. Between the trimmed V and J ends, which lost 4 bases and 4 bases, there was a span of 12 bases. The CDR3 loop spans 13 amino acids. In the original analysis: From reference gene primer amplification, estimates of nucleated cell counts were derived. The repertoire was sequenced with immunoSEQ multiplex PCR; TCRdb's copy has only in-frame clones and lacks some. The V and J calls and clone size are taken from that table; D and trimming were inferred from the DNA. The table records tens of thousands of clones, around 83% of them present only once. The material sequenced was peripheral blood. The receptor was isolated from a human donor in a cohort sampled during active COVID-19. The chain combines TRBV5-1 with TRBJ2-7; a weak D match, TRBD1 (5 bases). CDR3 DNA sequence: TGCGCCAGCAGCCTCCGGACACCTTACGAGCAGTACTTC. It codes for CASSLRTPYEQYF.